This note documents a single TCR beta chain sequence. Antigen unknown. Expansion of antigen-specific CD4+ T cells with viral peptide pools was carried out by the ViraFEST assay before sequencing. CD4+ T cell isolation took place after 10 days of culture. Nucleocapsid antibodies stayed negative before and after vaccination, showing no earlier SARS-CoV-2 infection. Each well held 2 million to 2.5 million PBMC cultured with about 9.9 ug/ml peptides and about 9.7 IU/ml IL-2. It was on days 3 and 7 that half the medium was replaced with IL-2 medium. This specimen belongs to a study of vaccination effects on CD4 cells after COVID-19. The wider study: Of the BNT162b2 and mRNA-1273 vaccines, participants received two doses of one or the other. General study points: Cross-reactivity toward common cold coronaviruses was confined to only 1 of 255 vaccine-induced clones in healthy vaccinees.

The protocol was immunoSEQ multiplex PCR, while the TCRdb copy is restricted to in-frame clones and leaves out a portion. The sample records about 41,000 clones, around 77% being singletons. Trimming took 6 bases from V and 7 from J; bases not matched to a gene: 6. The CDR3 consists of 13 residues. Per germline, CDR1 MNHEY and CDR2 SMNVEV (reference sequence). The receptor was isolated from a human donor who received a COVID-19 vaccine. This specimen consisted of CD4+ T cells from PBMCs cultured with HCoV-NL63 spike peptides, obtained before COVID-19 vaccination. J is TRBJ1-2 and V is TRBV27; 9 bases fit TRBD1. The CDR3 DNA reads as TGTGCCAGCAGCCGGGACAGGGCCATTGGCTACACCTTC. Residues: CASSRDRAIGYTF.